The 15 T cell receptor beta chains below were found in one sample sequenced in a study of blood T cells in healthy people across ages. Using a J-beta primer mix together with a sample-barcoded 5' primer, a second PCR was run for about 7 to 12 cycles. TCRdb reanalysed the 5' RACE reads using MiXCR and keeps one entry per CDR3 protein. Of some 760,000 distinct CDR3 sequences listed, 20% to 30% are singletons. These sequences were also reported in another study, on T cells of mothers and their children.

Sequencing was carried out using blood. All receptors come from a boy aged 5 to 17 in good health.

This clonotype appeared many times. This rearrangement joins TRBV10-3 to TRBJ2-1; 10 bases are a match to TRBD2. CDR1 and CDR2 (germline): ENHRY, SYGVKD. CDR3 length: 14 amino acids. The trim removed 9 bases at V and 8 bases at J, leaving 10 bases unmatched. The CDR3 DNA follows: TGTGCCATTGCTGGGGCTAGCGGGAGCTATGAGCAGTTCTTC. It yields the protein CAIAGASGSYEQFF.

V and J are TRBV7-9 and TRBJ1-1; D is undetermined. The CDR3 has 15 amino acids. The V gene lost 6 bases and the J gene lost 2 bases, with 16 bases spanning the gap. The germline CDR1 and CDR2 sequences are SEHNR and FQNEAQ (reference sequence). CDR3 region: CASRRGMEKNTEAFF. The CDR3 coding sequence is TGTGCCAGCAGGCGTGGGATGGAGAAAAACACTGAAGCTTTCTTT.

This clonotype has more than one count but fewer than ten. This chain links TRBV7-2 with TRBJ1-1; the D gene is possibly TRBD1 (5 bases). The germline V and J ends were trimmed by 7 bases and 0 bases, with 9 bases remaining between them. Germline V gene sequence: CDR1 SGHTA, CDR2 FQGNSA. The CDR3 covers 13 residues. Here the CDR3 DNA reads TGTGCCAGCAACCGACAGTTGAACACTGAAGCTTTCTTT. Its translation is CASNRQLNTEAFF.

This clonotype occurred a few times. An end of the junction does not agree with germline; a read error may underlie this. V and J are TRBV15 and TRBJ2-7; perhaps D is TRBD1 or TRBD2 (6 bases each). The CDR3 sequence is 15 residues long. Germline-derived CDR1 and CDR2 are LNHNV and YYDKDF (reference sequence). DNA for the CDR3: TGCGCCACCTCATATCTGGGGGGCCAGTCCTACGAGCAGTACTTC. It specifies CATSYLGGQSYEQYF.

The chain has TRBV20-1 and TRBJ2-5; no firm D call. This CDR3 region has 11 residues. Trimming stripped 8 bases from V and 4 bases from J, with 11 bases between. The V gene's germline CDR1 is DFQATT and CDR2 SNEGSKA (reference sequence). CDR3 coding DNA: TGCAGTTTAGTCTTTGGAGAGACCCAGTACTTC. Amino acids: CSLVFGETQYF.

Of note for this clonotype: A read error is likely, as this CDR3 ends without the conserved phenylalanine or tryptophan. The chain employs TRBV29-1 and TRBJ1-1, with 8 bases identical to TRBD1. Germline V CDR1 and CDR2: SQVTM, ANQGSEA. The CDR3 contains 15 residues. The junction had 14 bases not matched to a gene; V was cut back by 7 bases and J by 4 bases. CDR3 coding DNA: TGCAGCGCCCGGCATTCCGGGACAGGTATCACTGAAGCTTTCGTT. Translating it yields CSARHSGTGITEAFV.

The V and J genes are TRBV7-2 and TRBJ1-1; perhaps TRBD1 as D (5 bases). CDR1 SGHTA and CDR2 FQGNSA come from the germline V gene. The CDR3 has 16 residues. Trimming removed 1 base at V and 1 base at J, with 13 bases between. Written as DNA, the CDR3 is TGTGCCAGCAGCTTAGTTTCCGGGACGTGGAACACTGAAGCTTTCTTT. Amino acid sequence: CASSLVSGTWNTEAFF.

The J gene is TRBJ2-3, the V gene TRBV24-1; D is ambiguous. Trimming removed 9 bases at V and 1 base at J, with 1 base between. The germline CDR1 and CDR2 sequences are KGHDR and SFDVKD. The CDR3 runs 10 residues. The CDR3 region is CATGTDTQYF. The CDR3 DNA follows: TGTGCCACCGGCACAGATACGCAGTATTTT.

V usage is TRBV7-9 and J usage is TRBJ2-1; TRBD2 aligns across 9 bases. Germline values: CDR1 SEHNR, CDR2 FQNEAQ (reference sequence). The CDR3 is 17 amino acids. Trimming at V came to 2 bases and at J to 4 bases, leaving 9 bases not matched to a gene. CDR3: CASSLKASGTYYNEQFF. CDR3 nucleotides: TGTGCCAGCAGCTTAAAAGCTAGCGGGACCTATTACAATGAGCAGTTCTTC.

This rearrangement joins TRBV6-6 to TRBJ1-1; D not certain. Trimming removed 0 bases from V and 2 bases from J, with 10 bases in between. The CDR3 is made up of 15 amino acids. CDR1 and CDR2 (germline): MNHNY, SVGAGI (reference sequence). The CDR3 DNA reads TGTGCCAGCAGTTACTCTCGGCCAGACAACACTGAAGCTTTCTTT. Its protein is CASSYSRPDNTEAFF.

This clonotype was counted a few times. The chain links TRBV29-1 to TRBJ2-7, with 7 bases matching TRBD2. There are 13 residues in the CDR3. Losses at the gene ends were 7 bases for V and 3 bases for J; bases not matched to a gene: 9. Germline V gene sequence: CDR1 SQVTM, CDR2 ANQGSEA. CDR3 DNA: TGCAGCGCCGGGGGAGGGGACGTCTACGAGCAGTACTTC. As protein: CSAGGGDVYEQYF.

This clonotype was detected only a few times. This sequence joins TRBV6-5 and TRBJ2-6; no firm D call. The CDR3 is 15 residues long. Looked up from germline, CDR1 is MNHEY and CDR2 is SVGAGI. Trimming removed 4 bases at V and 4 bases at J, with 11 bases between. The CDR3 DNA sequence: TGTGCCAGCAGTTCGACTCATGCCGGGGCCAACGTCCTGACTTTC. It specifies CASSSTHAGANVLTF.

Only a few counts were recorded for this clonotype. The J gene is TRBJ1-6, the V gene TRBV20-1; tentatively, D is TRBD1 (5 bases). CDR1 and CDR2 (germline): DFQATT, SNEGSKA (reference sequence). The CDR3 is 12 residues long. Trimming took off 1 base at V and 14 bases at J, with 12 bases between the two ends. The CDR3 reads CSARGGVGTLHF. In DNA, the CDR3 is TGCAGTGCTAGAGGGGGCGTAGGAACCCTCCACTTT.

The V call is TRBV25-1, the J call TRBJ2-7; the match to TRBD1 covers 7 bases. Germline loops: CDR1 MGHDK, CDR2 SYGVNS. The CDR3 is 14 amino acids. The trim removed 3 bases at V and 3 bases at J, leaving 5 bases unmatched. CDR3 residues: CASSDPGQFYEQYF. DNA for the CDR3: TGTGCCAGCAGTGATCCGGGACAGTTCTACGAGCAGTACTTC.

This clonotype appeared a few times. The gene calls are TRBV11-2 and TRBJ2-5; 12 nucleotides align to TRBD1. The length of the CDR3 is 15 residues. Trimming removed 6 bases from V and 4 bases from J; junction bases left unmatched: 6. Germline values: CDR1 SGHAT, CDR2 FQNNGV. The CDR3 loop is CASRGTGGRGETQYF. The CDR3 DNA reads TGTGCCAGCAGAGGGACAGGGGGCCGTGGAGAGACCCAGTACTTC.